This T cell receptor (beta chain) appears in the sequencing data of a study of blood T cell repertoires in COVID-19. Background on the study: The United States, Italy and Spain provided the acute and convalescent COVID-19 samples. Sources were T cells, B-cell-depleted T cells, or PBMCs; the material itself was cDNA or gDNA.

The CDR3 is 13 residues long. Germline CDR1 LNHNV, CDR2 YYDKDF (reference sequence). V was shortened by 0 bases and J by 14 bases, with 14 bases between the two germline ends. Per the study methods: Estimated nucleated cell counts came from reference gene primer amplification. Some clones are missing from TCRdb's copy, which holds only in-frame ones; the method was immunoSEQ multiplex PCR. Clonal size and the V and J genes are those of that table, whereas D and trimming came from the DNA. The sample records about 74,000 clones, about 89% being singletons. V usage is TRBV15 and J usage is TRBJ2-1; D is possibly TRBD2 (6 bases). The source material was peripheral blood. The sequence derives from a man between 50 and 59 years old with COVID-19, enrolled during active disease. Written as DNA, the CDR3 is TGTGCCACCAGCAGAGACGCGGGGCGAGAGAAGTTCTTC. Translation gives CATSRDAGREKFF.